These T cell receptor beta chains were read from a single sample in a study of Graves' ophthalmopathy and Graves' hyperthyroidism. One entry per CDR3 protein, called by TCRdb with MiXCR from the multiplex PCR reads. This sample has over a million distinct CDR3 sequences, with approximately 35% found just once. Sample: peripheral blood or thyroid tissue (not recorded which). All receptors come from an adult man with Graves' hyperthyroidism. CDR3s include the opening cysteine and the closing phenylalanine or tryptophan. The D gene is left open where the match is weak. A row's size may be missing; if present it is once, few, many or a size class.

14	few	TRBJ1-1	TRBV12-3/TRBV12-4	.	CASRQTNAGTEAFF	TGTGCCAGCAGACAGACAAATGCGGGCACTGAAGCTTTCTTT
14	.	TRBJ1-2	TRBV29-1	.	CSVGSARRSYGYTF	TGCAGCGTTGGTTCAGCCCGCCGATCCTATGGCTACACCTTC
14	.	TRBJ2-7	TRBV20-1	TRBD1	CSTRGDRSSYEQYF	TGCAGTACAAGAGGGGACAGGAGCTCCTACGAGCAGTACTTC
16	once	TRBJ1-4	TRBV9	.	CASSVGRSGTNEKLVF	TGTGCCAGCAGCGTAGGGAGGTCGGGAACTAATGAAAAACTGGTTTTT
15	many	TRBJ2-5	TRBV7-9	.	CASGLGSGNQETQYF	TGTGCCAGCGGTCTTGGCTCGGGCAACCAAGAGACCCAGTACTTC
16	few	TRBJ2-5	TRBV9	TRBD2	CASSVPASGKQETQYF	TGTGCCAGCAGCGTCCCGGCTAGCGGGAAACAAGAGACCCAGTACTTC
15	few	TRBJ2-5	TRBV7-9	TRBD2	CASSIAGGWGETQYF	TGTGCCAGCAGCATAGCGGGAGGCTGGGGAGAGACCCAGTACTTC
15	.	TRBJ2-7	TRBV3-1	.	CASSQVFSGNYEQYF	TGTGCCAGCAGCCAAGTATTTTCAGGGAACTACGAGCAGTACTTC
16	few	TRBJ2-7	TRBV6-5	.	CASSDTSAGAAYEQYF	TGTGCCAGCAGTGACACCAGTGCCGGGGCCGCCTACGAGCAGTACTTC
12	few	TRBJ2-7	TRBV10-3	.	CAIRSSSYEQYF	TGTGCCATCAGGTCTAGTTCCTACGAGCAGTACTTC
16	.	TRBJ2-2	TRBV11-2	TRBD1	CASSRRTGMILRELFF	TGTGCCAGCAGCCGTCGGACAGGGATGATTCTACGGGAGCTGTTTTTT
14	.	TRBJ2-7	TRBV7-9	.	CASITTGFSYEQYF	TGTGCCAGCATTACGACCGGTTTCTCCTACGAGCAGTACTTC
15	few	TRBJ1-5	TRBV12-3/TRBV12-4	TRBD1	CASSLGQGGRQPQHF	TGTGCCAGCAGCCTGGGACAGGGAGGGCGGCAGCCCCAGCATTTT
12	.	TRBJ2-1	TRBV2	.	CASSARDNEQFF	TGTGCCAGCAGTGCGAGGGACAATGAGCAGTTCTTC
16	.	TRBJ2-2	TRBV9	.	CASRPASLRNTGELFF	TGTGCCAGCAGGCCGGCCTCTCTGCGGAACACCGGGGAGCTGTTTTTT
17	once	TRBJ2-7	TRBV10-2	.	CASSYPRGQTNSYEQYF	TGTGCCAGCAGTTACCCTCGGGGACAAACAAACTCCTACGAGCAGTACTTC
12	.	TRBJ2-5	TRBV29-1	.	CSVEGEQETQYF	TGCAGCGTTGAAGGGGAACAAGAGACCCAGTACTTC
15	many	TRBJ2-7	TRBV4-3	.	CASSQTSTAAIGQYF	TGCGCCAGCAGCCAAACTTCTACGGCAGCTATTGGGCAGTACTTC
14	.	TRBJ2-7	TRBV2	TRBD1	CARTGQETSYEQYF	TGTGCCAGGACGGGACAGGAGACCTCCTACGAGCAGTACTTC
14	many	TRBJ1-2	TRBV12-3/TRBV12-4	TRBD1	CASSLSQGTYGYTF	TGTGCCAGCAGTTTATCACAGGGGACCTATGGCTACACCTTC
14	few	TRBJ1-6	TRBV7-8	.	CASSLADVPTPLHF	TGTGCCAGCAGCTTAGCAGACGTACCGACACCCCTCCACTTT
12	many	TRBJ2-5	TRBV12-5	.	CASGLGGETQYF	TGTGCTAGTGGTTTGGGAGGAGAGACCCAGTACTTC
14	.	TRBJ1-3	TRBV29-1	.	CSPRAGHSGNTIYF	TGCAGCCCTCGGGCAGGGCACTCTGGAAACACCATATATTTT
11	few	TRBJ1-1	TRBV20-1	.	CSCQMNTEAFF	TGCAGTTGTCAGATGAACACTGAAGCTTTCTTT
17	many	TRBJ1-1	TRBV10-3	TRBD1	CAISVRLAGGSNTEAFF	TGTGCCATCAGTGTACGACTTGCAGGGGGCAGCAACACTGAAGCTTTCTTT
15	.	TRBJ2-5	TRBV10-3	TRBD1	CATGPGQGKTETQYF	TGTGCCACCGGCCCGGGACAGGGGAAAACAGAGACCCAGTACTTC
14	.	TRBJ2-7	TRBV12-3/TRBV12-4	.	CASRFEGLVNEQYF	TGTGCCAGCCGCTTCGAGGGGCTTGTCAACGAGCAGTACTTC
16	once	TRBJ1-1	TRBV5-1	.	CASSPRAAQGGTEAFF	TGCGCCAGCAGCCCCAGGGCGGCGCAAGGTGGCACTGAAGCTTTCTTT
15	few	TRBJ2-3	TRBV25-1	TRBD2	CTSSESQRETDTQYF	TGTACCAGCAGTGAATCTCAGCGGGAGACAGATACGCAGTATTTT
14	.	TRBJ2-7	TRBV4-3	.	CASSQGQYIGEQYF	TGCGCCAGCAGCCAAGGACAGTACATTGGCGAGCAGTACTTC
17	.	TRBJ2-7	TRBV7-8	.	CASSLASSTRTSHEQYF	TGTGCCAGCAGCTTAGCTTCTAGCACTAGAACTTCCCACGAGCAGTACTTC
14	many	TRBJ1-4	TRBV19	TRBD1	CASSWTGRREKLFF	TGTGCCAGTAGCTGGACAGGGAGGCGAGAAAAACTGTTTTTT
13	few	TRBJ1-3	TRBV7-2	.	CASSVVVGNTIYF	TGTGCCAGCAGCGTAGTGGTTGGAAACACCATATATTTT
11	many	TRBJ1-5	TRBV12-3/TRBV12-4	.	CASSYGVTQHF	TGTGCCAGCAGTTATGGTGTGACCCAGCATTTT
16	.	TRBJ1-5	TRBV7-2	TRBD1	CASSVVRDRRNQPQHF	TGTGCCAGCAGCGTTGTGAGGGACAGGCGCAATCAGCCCCAGCATTTT
13	many	TRBJ2-5	TRBV5-1	TRBD1	CASSLDRAETQYF	TGTGCCAGCAGCCTCGACAGGGCCGAGACCCAGTACTTC
12	once	TRBJ1-2	TRBV29-1	TRBD1	CSVVWTGGSSTF	TGCAGCGTCGTATGGACAGGGGGGAGTAGCACCTTC
15	.	TRBJ2-7	TRBV6-2/TRBV6-3	.	CASRSSGTYSYEQYF	TGTGCCAGCAGGTCTTCCGGGACCTACTCCTACGAGCAGTACTTC
14	few	TRBJ2-2	TRBV24-1	.	CATSPTTGTGELFF	TGTGCCACCAGCCCAACTACAGGGACCGGGGAGCTGTTTTTT
19	many	TRBJ1-4	TRBV7-2	.	CASSLAPGPARATNEKLFF	TGTGCCAGCAGCTTAGCCCCAGGCCCAGCCCGTGCAACTAATGAAAAACTGTTTTTT
13	many	TRBJ2-7	TRBV29-1	.	CSVDLGHSYEQYF	TGCAGCGTTGACTTGGGGCACTCCTACGAGCAGTACTTC
14	many	TRBJ1-4	TRBV7-8	TRBD1	CASSSQGTAEKLFF	TGTGCCAGCAGCTCACAGGGGACGGCTGAAAAACTGTTTTTT
16	many	TRBJ2-5	TRBV5-4	.	CASSLDPYGRKETQYF	TGTGCCAGCAGCTTGGATCCTTATGGACGGAAAGAGACCCAGTACTTC
13	.	TRBJ1-5	TRBV10-3	.	CASTDHQRQPQHF	TGTGCCAGTACGGACCATCAACGTCAGCCCCAGCATTTT
13	many	TRBJ2-7	TRBV11-2	TRBD2	CASSSGGLLEQYF	TGTGCCAGCAGCTCGGGGGGACTTCTCGAGCAGTACTTC
14	many	TRBJ1-1	TRBV20-1	.	CSAIGGDANTEAFF	TGCAGTGCAATAGGGGGGGATGCGAACACTGAAGCTTTCTTT
11	.	TRBJ2-7	TRBV10-3	.	CAIRFSDEQYF	TGTGCCATCAGATTTTCCGACGAGCAGTACTTC
16	.	TRBJ2-7	TRBV5-4	TRBD1	CASSSRRDRSPYEQYF	TGTGCCAGCAGCTCAAGGAGGGACAGGTCACCCTACGAGCAGTACTTC
14	.	TRBJ2-5	TRBV6-5	.	CASSYSSGLGTQYF	TGTGCCAGCAGTTACTCGTCGGGCCTCGGGACCCAGTACTTC
14	.	TRBJ1-6	TRBV5-1	TRBD1	CASSLGTGHSPLHF	TGCGCCAGCAGCTTGGGGACAGGGCATTCACCCCTCCACTTT
17	many	TRBJ1-4	TRBV19	.	CASSIGSGRLDNEKLFF	TGTGCCAGTAGTATAGGCTCGGGACGGCTAGACAATGAAAAACTGTTTTTT
14	once	TRBJ1-2	TRBV10-3	TRBD1	CAITPGQGLSGYTF	TGTGCCATTACACCGGGACAGGGGTTGAGTGGCTACACCTTC
13	many	TRBJ2-7	TRBV20-1	TRBD1	CSAQDRGNYEQYF	TGCAGTGCTCAGGACAGGGGTAACTACGAGCAGTACTTC
14	.	TRBJ2-7	TRBV12-3/TRBV12-4	.	CASSLELQHYEQYF	TGTGCCAGCAGTTTAGAGCTTCAGCACTACGAGCAGTACTTC
15	many	TRBJ2-7	TRBV7-6	TRBD1	CASSENRGPVYEQYF	TGTGCCAGCAGCGAAAACAGGGGACCAGTCTACGAGCAGTACTTC
14	few	TRBJ1-2	TRBV6-5	TRBD1	CASRSTGGTYGYTF	TGTGCCAGCAGGTCGACAGGGGGTACCTATGGCTACACCTTC
13	.	TRBJ2-2	TRBV9	.	CASSFALTGELFF	TGTGCCAGCAGCTTTGCCCTTACGGGGGAGCTGTTTTTT
16	.	TRBJ2-2	TRBV4-1	.	CASSQSGGPGTGELFF	TGCGCCAGCAGCCAATCTGGGGGCCCGGGGACCGGGGAGCTGTTTTTT